This T cell receptor (beta chain) came from a study of T cells in Graves' hyperthyroidism and ophthalmopathy. This CDR3 has 14 residues. The V gene lost 1 base and the J gene lost 4 bases, with 10 bases spanning the gap. Germline CDR1 SGHVS, CDR2 FQNEAQ. Amplified regions were TCR beta CDR3 sequences from RNA transcripts. Carried out on the TCR CDR3, a first-round RT-PCR used the HTBI primer set. TCRdb re-analysed the multiplex PCR reads in MiXCR, keeping a single row per CDR3 protein. The table records about 510,000 distinct CDR3 sequences, 40% to 55% of them present only once. There are a few counts of this clonotype.

The TCR was taken from an adult woman with Graves' disease, either hyperthyroidism or ophthalmopathy (not recorded which). This chain joins TRBV7-8 and TRBJ1-1; D perhaps matches TRBD1 (6 bases). Sequenced: peripheral blood or thyroid tissue (not recorded which). For the CDR3, the DNA is TGTGCCAGCAGCTTAGGGACAGCTAGCACTGAAGCTTTCTTT. This sequence encodes CASSLGTASTEAFF.